This TCR beta chain was found in a study of cytomegalovirus exposure and HLA in healthy donors. Study-wide points: HLA allele associations emerged for about 16,000 TCR beta sequences in a later analysis, at 0.05 false discovery rate. Later, an analysis found that common viral pathogens appeared to be linked with several of the most significant clusters. There was a cluster of highly shared sequence variants that was likely a sequencing artifact. As a later analysis revealed, the rate of TCR association differed by HLA locus, with DRB1 most and HLA-C fewest.

This clone was seen only a few times. As yet, its antigen is unknown. The PCR used 60 Vbeta and 13 Jbeta primers. Sequenced by immunoSEQ multiplex PCR; TCRdb stores in-frame clones only, minus some. The data hold around 120,000 clones, with 70% to 80% observed a single time. There are 14 residues in the CDR3. Germline V gene lookup returns CDR1 SGHTA and CDR2 FQGNSA. V trimming: 3 bases; J trimming: 8 bases; junction bases outside the gene matches: 7. V is TRBV7-2 and J is TRBJ2-1, with 7 bases fitting TRBD1. The sequencing sample was made of PBMCs. The source of this sequence is a woman in her thirties or forties in good health and CMV-seropositive. Here the CDR3 reads CASSFGLGTDEQFF. CDR3 in DNA: TGTGCCAGCAGCTTCGGCCTAGGGACAGATGAGCAGTTCTTC. Supplemented by reference TRBV7-2 and TRBJ2-1, the full variable domain reads GAGVSQSPSNKVTEKGKDVELRCDPISGHTALYWYRQSLGQGLEFLIYFQGNSAPDKSGLPSDRFSAERTGGSVSTLTIQRTQQEDSAVYLCASSFGLGTDEQFFGPGTRLTVL.